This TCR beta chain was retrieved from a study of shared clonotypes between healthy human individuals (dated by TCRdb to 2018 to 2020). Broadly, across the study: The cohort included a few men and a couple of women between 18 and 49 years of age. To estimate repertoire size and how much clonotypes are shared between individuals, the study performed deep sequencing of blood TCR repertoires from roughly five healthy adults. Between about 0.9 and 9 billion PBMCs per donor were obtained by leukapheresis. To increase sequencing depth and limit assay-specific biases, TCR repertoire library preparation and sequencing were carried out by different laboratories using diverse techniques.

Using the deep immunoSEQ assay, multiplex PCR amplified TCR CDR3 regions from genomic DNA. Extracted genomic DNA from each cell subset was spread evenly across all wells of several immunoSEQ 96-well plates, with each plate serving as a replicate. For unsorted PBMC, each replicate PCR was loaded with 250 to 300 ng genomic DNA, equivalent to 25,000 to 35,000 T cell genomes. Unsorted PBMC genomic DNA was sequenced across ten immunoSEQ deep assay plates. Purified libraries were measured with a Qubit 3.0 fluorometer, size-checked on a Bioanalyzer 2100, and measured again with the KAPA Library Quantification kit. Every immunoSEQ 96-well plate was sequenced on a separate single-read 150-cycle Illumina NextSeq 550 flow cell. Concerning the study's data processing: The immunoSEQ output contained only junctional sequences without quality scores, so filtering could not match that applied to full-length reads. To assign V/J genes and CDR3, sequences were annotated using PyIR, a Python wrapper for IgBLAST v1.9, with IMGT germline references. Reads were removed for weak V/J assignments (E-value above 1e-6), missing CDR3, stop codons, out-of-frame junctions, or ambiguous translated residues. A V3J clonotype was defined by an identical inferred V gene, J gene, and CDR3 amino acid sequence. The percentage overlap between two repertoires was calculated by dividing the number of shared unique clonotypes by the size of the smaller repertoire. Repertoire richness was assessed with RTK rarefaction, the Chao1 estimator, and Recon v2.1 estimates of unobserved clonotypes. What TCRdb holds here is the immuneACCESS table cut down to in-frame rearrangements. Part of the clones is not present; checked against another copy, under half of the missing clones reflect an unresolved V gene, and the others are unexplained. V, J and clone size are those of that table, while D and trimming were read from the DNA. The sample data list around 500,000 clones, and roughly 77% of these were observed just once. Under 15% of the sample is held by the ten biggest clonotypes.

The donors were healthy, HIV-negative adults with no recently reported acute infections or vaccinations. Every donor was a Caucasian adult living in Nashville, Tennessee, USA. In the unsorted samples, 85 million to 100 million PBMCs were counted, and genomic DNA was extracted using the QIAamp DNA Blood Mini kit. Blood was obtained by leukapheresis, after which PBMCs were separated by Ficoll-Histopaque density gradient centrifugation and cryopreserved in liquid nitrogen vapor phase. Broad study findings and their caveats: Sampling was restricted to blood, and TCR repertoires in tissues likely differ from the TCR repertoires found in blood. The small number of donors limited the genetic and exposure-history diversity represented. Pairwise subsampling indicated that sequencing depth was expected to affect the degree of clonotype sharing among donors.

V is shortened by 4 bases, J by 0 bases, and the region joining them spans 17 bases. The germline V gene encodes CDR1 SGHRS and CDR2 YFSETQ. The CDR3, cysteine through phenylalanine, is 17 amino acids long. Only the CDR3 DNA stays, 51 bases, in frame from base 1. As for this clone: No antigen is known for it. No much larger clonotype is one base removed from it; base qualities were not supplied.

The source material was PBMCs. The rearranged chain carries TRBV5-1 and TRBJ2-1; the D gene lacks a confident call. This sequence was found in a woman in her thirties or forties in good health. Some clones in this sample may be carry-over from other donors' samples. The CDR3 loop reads CASSHARFASSYNEQFF. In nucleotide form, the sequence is TGCGCCAGCAGCCATGCCAGATTTGCGAGCTCCTACAATGAGCAGTTCTTC. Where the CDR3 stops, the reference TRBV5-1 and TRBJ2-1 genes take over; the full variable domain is KAGVTQTPRYLIKTRGQQVTLSCSPISGHRSVSWYQQTPGQGLQFLFEYFSETQRNKGNFPGRFSGRQFSNSRSEMNVSTLELGDSALYLCASSHARFASSYNEQFFGPGTRLTVL.